These 2 T cell receptor beta chains came from one sample sequenced in a study of blood T cell repertoires in COVID-19. Measured with immunoSEQ multiplex PCR; TCRdb has only the in-frame clones, and not every one. The sample yields 250,000 to 350,000 clones, more than 80% seen once. Specimen: PBMCs or T cells enriched from blood (not recorded which). The source of these receptors is a woman in her 30s who had recovered from COVID-19.

The chain couples TRBV5-1 to TRBJ2-1; 10 nucleotides line up with TRBD1. The V segment lost 2 bases and the J segment 2 bases; nucleotides outside the gene matches: 1. This CDR3 region has 15 residues. Per germline, CDR1 SGHRS and CDR2 YFSETQ. In nucleotides, the CDR3 is TGCGCCAGCAGCTTCGGACAGGGGGCCTACAATGAGCAGTTCTTC. It codes for CASSFGQGAYNEQFF.

This chain connects TRBV19 to TRBJ2-1, with 8 positions matching TRBD1. The ends lost 9 bases at V and 8 bases at J; junction bases unmatched: 3. This CDR3 has 11 amino acids. The germline V gene encodes CDR1 LNHDA and CDR2 SQIVND (reference sequence). CDR3 in DNA: TGTGCCAGCTCGACAGGGGATGAGCAGTTCTTC. Encoded protein: CASSTGDEQFF.